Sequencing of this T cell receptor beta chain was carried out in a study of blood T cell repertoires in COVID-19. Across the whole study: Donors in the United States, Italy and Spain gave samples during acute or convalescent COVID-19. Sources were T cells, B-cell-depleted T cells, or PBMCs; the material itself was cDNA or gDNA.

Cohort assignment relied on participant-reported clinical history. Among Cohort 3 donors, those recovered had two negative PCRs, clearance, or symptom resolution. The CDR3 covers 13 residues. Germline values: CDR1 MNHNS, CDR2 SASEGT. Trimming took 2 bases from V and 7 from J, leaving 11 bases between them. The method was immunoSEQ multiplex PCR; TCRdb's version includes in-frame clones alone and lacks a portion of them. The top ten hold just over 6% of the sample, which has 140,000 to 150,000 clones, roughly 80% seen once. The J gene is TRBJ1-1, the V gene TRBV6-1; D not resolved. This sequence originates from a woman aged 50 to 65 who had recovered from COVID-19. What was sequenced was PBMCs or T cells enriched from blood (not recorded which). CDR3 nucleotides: TGTGCCAGCAGTGAATTAGTGCCACGTGAAGCTTTCTTT. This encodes CASSELVPREAFF.